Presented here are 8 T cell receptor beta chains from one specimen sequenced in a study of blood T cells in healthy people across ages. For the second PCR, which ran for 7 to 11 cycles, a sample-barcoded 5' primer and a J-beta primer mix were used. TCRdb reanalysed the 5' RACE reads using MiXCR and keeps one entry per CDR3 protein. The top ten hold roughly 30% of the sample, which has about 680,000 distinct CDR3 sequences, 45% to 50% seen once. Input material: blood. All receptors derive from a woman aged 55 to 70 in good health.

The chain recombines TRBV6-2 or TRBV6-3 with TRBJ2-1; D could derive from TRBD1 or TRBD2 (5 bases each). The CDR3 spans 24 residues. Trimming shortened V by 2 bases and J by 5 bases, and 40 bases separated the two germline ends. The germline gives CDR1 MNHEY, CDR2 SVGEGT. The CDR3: CASSYPTVPSEGFDDPGLDNEQFF. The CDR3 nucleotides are TGTGCCAGCAGTTACCCGACCGTCCCCTCTGAGGGGTTCGACGATCCAGGCCTGGACAATGAGCAGTTCTTC.

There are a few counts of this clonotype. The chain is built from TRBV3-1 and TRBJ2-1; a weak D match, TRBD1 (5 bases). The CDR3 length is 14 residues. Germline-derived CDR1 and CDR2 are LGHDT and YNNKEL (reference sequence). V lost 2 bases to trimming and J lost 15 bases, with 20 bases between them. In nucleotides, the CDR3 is TGTGCCAGCAGCCAAACCCAGGGTTTACTCCCCCGGTTCTTC. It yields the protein CASSQTQGLLPRFF.

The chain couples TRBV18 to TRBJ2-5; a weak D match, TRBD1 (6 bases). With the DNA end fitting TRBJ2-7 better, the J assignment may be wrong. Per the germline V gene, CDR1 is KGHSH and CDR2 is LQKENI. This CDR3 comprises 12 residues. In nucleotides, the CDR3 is TGTGCCAGCTCACCACAGGGGGACGAGCAGTACTTC. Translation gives CASSPQGDEQYF.

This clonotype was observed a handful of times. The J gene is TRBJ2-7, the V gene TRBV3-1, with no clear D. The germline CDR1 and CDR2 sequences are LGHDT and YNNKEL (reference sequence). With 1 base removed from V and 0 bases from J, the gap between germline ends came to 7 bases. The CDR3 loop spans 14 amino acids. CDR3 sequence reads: CASSQGSVSYEQYF. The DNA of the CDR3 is TGTGCCAGCAGCCAAGGTTCAGTCTCCTACGAGCAGTACTTC.

In DNA form, the CDR3 reads TGTGCCAGCAGCTTAGCGCGTGCGAGTATCTTCGGGAGTTTGGCCTACGAGCAGTACTTC. The encoded protein is CASSLARASIFGSLAYEQYF. The V and J genes are TRBV7-2 and TRBJ2-7, with D perhaps matching TRBD2 (6 bases). V lost 0 bases, J lost 2 bases, and 26 bases lay in between. From germline, CDR1 is SGHTA and CDR2 FQGNSA. The CDR3 runs 20 residues.

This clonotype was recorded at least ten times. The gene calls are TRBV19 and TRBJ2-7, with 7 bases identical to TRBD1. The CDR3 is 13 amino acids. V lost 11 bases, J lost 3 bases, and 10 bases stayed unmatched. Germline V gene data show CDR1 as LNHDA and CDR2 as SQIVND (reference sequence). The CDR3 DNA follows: TGTGCCGTACAGGGGTCATCCGGCTACGAGCAGTACTTC. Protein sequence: CAVQGSSGYEQYF. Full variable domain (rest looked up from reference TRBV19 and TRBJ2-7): DGGITQSPKYLFRKEGQNVTLSCEQNLNHDAMYWYRQDPGQGLRLIYYSQIVNDFQKGDIAEGYSVSREKKESFPLTVTSAQKNPTAFYLCAVQGSSGYEQYFGPGTRLTVT.

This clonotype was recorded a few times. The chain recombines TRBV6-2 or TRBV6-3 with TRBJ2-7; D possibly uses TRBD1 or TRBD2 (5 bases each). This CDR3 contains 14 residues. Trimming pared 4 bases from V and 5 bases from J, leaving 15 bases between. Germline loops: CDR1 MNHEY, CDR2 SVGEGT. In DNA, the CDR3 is TGTGCCAGCAGTTCTCCCGGGACCGGCGACGAGCAGTACTTC. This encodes CASSSPGTGDEQYF.

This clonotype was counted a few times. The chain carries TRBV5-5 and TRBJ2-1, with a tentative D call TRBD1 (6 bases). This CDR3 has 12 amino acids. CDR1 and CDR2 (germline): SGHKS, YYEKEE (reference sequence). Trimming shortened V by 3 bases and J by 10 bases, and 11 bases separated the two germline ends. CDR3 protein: CASSSSRGEQFF. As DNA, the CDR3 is TGTGCCAGCAGCTCCTCGAGGGGGGAGCAGTTCTTC.